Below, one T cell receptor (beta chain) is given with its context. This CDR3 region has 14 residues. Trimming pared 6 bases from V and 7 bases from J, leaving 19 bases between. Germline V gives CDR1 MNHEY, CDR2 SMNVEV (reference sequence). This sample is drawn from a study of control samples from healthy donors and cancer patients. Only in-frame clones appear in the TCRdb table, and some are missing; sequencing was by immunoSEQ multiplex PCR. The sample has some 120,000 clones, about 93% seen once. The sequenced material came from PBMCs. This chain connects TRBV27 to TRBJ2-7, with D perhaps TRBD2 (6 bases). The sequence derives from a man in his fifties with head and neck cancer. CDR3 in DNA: TGTGCCAGCAGGGGGGACCCACTTGGGGGGGAGCAGTACTTC. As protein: CASRGDPLGGEQYF.